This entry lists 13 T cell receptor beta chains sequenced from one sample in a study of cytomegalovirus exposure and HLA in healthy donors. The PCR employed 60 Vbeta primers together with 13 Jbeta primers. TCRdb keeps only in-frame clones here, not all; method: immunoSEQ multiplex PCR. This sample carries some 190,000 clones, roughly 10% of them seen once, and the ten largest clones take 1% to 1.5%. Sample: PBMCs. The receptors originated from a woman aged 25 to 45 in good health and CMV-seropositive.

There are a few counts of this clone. CDR3 protein: CASSYGTGAYEQYF. In DNA form, the CDR3 reads TGTGCCAGCAGTTACGGGACAGGGGCCTACGAGCAGTACTTC. This sequence joins TRBV6-5 and TRBJ2-7; TRBD1 matches 10 bases. Germline CDR1 reads MNHEY; CDR2 reads SVGAGI. This CDR3 region has 14 residues. V was clipped by 2 bases and J by 2 bases; unmatched bases: 0.

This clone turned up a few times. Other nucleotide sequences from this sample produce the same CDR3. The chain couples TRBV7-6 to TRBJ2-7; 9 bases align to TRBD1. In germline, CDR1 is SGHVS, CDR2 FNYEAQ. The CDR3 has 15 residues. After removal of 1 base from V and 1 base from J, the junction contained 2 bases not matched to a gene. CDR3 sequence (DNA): TGTGCCAGCAGCTTAGTAGGGACAGGGTCCTACGAGCAGTACTTC. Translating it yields CASSLVGTGSYEQYF. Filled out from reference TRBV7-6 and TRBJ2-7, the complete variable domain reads GAGVSQSPRYKVTKRGQDVALRCDPISGHVSLYWYRQALGQGPEFLTYFNYEAQQDKSGLPNDRFSAERPEGSISTLTIQRTEQRDSAMYRCASSLVGTGSYEQYFGPGTRLTVT.

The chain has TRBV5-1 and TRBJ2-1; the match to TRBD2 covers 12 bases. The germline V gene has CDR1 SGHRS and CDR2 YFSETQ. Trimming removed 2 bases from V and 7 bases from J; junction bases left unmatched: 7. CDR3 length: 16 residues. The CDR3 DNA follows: TGCGCCAGCAGCTTAAGACTAGCGGGAGTGGGTAATGAGCAGTTCTTC. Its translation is CASSLRLAGVGNEQFF.

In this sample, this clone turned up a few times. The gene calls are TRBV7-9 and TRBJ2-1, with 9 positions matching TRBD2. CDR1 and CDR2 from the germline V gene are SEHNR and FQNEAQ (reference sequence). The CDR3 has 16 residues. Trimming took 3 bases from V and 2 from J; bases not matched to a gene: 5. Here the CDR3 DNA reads TGTGCCAGCAGCTTCTCGGGACTAGCCGCCTACAATGAGCAGTTCTTC. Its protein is CASSFSGLAAYNEQFF.

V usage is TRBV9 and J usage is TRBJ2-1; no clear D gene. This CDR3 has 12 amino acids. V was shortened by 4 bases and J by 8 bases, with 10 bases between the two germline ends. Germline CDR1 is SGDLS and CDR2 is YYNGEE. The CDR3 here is CASSPPEYEQFF. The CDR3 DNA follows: TGTGCCAGCAGCCCACCGGAGTATGAGCAGTTCTTC.

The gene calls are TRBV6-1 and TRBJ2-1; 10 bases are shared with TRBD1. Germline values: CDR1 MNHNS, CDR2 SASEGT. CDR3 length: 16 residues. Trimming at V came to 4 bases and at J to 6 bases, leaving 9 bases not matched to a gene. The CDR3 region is CASSATGTGVTNEQFF. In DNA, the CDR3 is TGTGCCAGCAGTGCAACCGGGACAGGGGTGACCAATGAGCAGTTCTTC.

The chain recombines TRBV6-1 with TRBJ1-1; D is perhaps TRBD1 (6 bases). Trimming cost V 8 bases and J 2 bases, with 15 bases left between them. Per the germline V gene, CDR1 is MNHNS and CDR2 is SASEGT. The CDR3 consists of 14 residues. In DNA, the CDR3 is TGTGCCAGCTCTCCAGGGGCGAGAAACACTGAAGCTTTCTTT. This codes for CASSPGARNTEAFF.

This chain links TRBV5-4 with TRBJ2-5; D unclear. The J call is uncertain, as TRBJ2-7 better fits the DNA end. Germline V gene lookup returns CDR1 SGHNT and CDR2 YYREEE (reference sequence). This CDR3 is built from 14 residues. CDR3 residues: CASSLEPDSYEQYF. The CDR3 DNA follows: TGTGCCAGCAGCTTGGAACCTGATTCCTACGAGCAGTACTTC.

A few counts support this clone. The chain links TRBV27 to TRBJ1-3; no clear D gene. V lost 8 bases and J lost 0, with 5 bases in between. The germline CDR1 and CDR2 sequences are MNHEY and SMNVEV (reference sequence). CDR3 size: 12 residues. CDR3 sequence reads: CASRSSGNTIYF. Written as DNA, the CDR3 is TGTGCCAGCCGGAGCTCTGGAAACACCATATATTTT.

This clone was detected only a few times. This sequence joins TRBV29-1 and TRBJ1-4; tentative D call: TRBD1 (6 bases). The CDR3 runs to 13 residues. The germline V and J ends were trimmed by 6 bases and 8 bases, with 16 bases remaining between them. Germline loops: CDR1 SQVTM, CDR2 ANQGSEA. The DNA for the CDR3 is TGCAGCGTACTCACAGGGCTACAGGAAAAACTGTTTTTT. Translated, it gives CSVLTGLQEKLFF.

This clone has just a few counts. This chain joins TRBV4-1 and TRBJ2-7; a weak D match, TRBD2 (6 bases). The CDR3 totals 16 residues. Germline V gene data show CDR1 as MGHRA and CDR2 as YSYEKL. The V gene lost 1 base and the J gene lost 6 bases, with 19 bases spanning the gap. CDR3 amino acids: CASSQVATGGGIEQYF. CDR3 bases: TGCGCCAGCAGCCAAGTGGCTACCGGGGGAGGTATCGAGCAGTACTTC.

CDR3 loop: CASSLGRGTEAFF. In DNA, the CDR3 is TGTGCCAGCAGCTTAGGACGGGGAACCGAAGCTTTCTTT. The gene calls are TRBV11-2 and TRBJ1-1, with D hard to call. CDR1 is SGHAT and CDR2 is FQNNGV in the germline V gene. The CDR3 covers 13 residues. V lost 1 base to trimming and J lost 8 bases, with 11 bases between them.

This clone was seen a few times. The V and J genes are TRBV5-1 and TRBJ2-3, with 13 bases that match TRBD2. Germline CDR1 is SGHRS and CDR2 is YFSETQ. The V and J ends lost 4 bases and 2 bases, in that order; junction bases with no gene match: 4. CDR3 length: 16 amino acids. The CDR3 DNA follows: TGCGCCAGCAGCATGGGACTAGCGGGATACACAGATACGCAGTATTTT. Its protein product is CASSMGLAGYTDTQYF.